These 10 T cell receptor beta chains share one sample of origin, sequenced in a study of blood T cell repertoires in COVID-19. Here immunoSEQ multiplex PCR was the method, and the copy in TCRdb shows in-frame clones only, minus some. The table includes hundreds of thousands of clones, approximately 86% detected once. Sequenced material: PBMCs or T cells enriched from blood (not recorded which). These receptors all stem from a woman in her twenties or thirties who had been exposed to COVID-19.

This chain connects TRBV10-2 to TRBJ2-7; TRBD1 matches at 7 bases. V lost 0 bases and J lost 2; bases outside the gene matches: 4. The CDR3 length is 15 residues. CDR1 is WSHSY, CDR2 SAAADI, per germline. The CDR3 here is CASSESNRGTYEQYF. The CDR3 coding sequence is TGCGCCAGCAGTGAGTCTAACAGGGGAACCTACGAGCAGTACTTC.

This clone occurred once. V gene TRBV27 combines with J gene TRBJ2-1; TRBD2 matches at 11 bases. Germline values: CDR1 MNHEY, CDR2 SMNVEV (reference sequence). This CDR3 is built from 15 residues. The trim removed 3 bases at V and 8 bases at J, leaving 6 bases unmatched. CDR3 sequence reads: CASSFGSGGAYEQFF. DNA for the CDR3: TGTGCCAGCAGTTTCGGTAGCGGGGGGGCCTATGAGCAGTTCTTC.

The gene calls are TRBV3-1 (or the pseudogene TRBV3-2) and TRBJ2-3; tentatively, D is TRBD2 (6 bases). Trimming removed 1 base at V and 5 bases at J, with 16 bases between. Germline assignment: CDR1 LGHDT and CDR2 YNNKEL (reference sequence). There are 16 residues in the CDR3. The CDR3 here is CASSQGPYGGGDTQYF. The CDR3 DNA reads as TGTGCCAGCAGCCAAGGACCTTACGGGGGTGGAGATACGCAGTATTTT.

The rearrangement links TRBV30 to TRBJ1-4; D unresolved. The CDR3 is 11 residues long. Trimming removed 0 bases at V and 11 bases at J, with 7 bases between. Germline-derived CDR1 and CDR2 are GTSNPN and SVGIG (reference sequence). DNA of the CDR3: TGTGCCTGGAGTGTATCCAGGAAACTGTTTTTT. The encoded protein is CAWSVSRKLFF. The entire variable domain, with the rest obtained from reference TRBV30 and TRBJ1-4, is as follows: SQTIHQWPATLVQPVGSPLSLECTVEGTSNPNLYWYRQAAGRGLQLLFYSVGIGQISSEVPQNLSASRPQDRQFILSSKKLLLSDSGFYLCAWSVSRKLFFGSGTQLSVL.

J is TRBJ2-7 and V is TRBV7-9; no reliable D call. Germline CDR1 SEHNR, CDR2 FQNEAQ (reference sequence). V lost 0 bases and J 7 bases, leaving 16 bases between the germline ends. CDR3 size: 15 residues. CDR3 sequence: CASSLALAGTWEQYF. DNA for the CDR3: TGTGCCAGCAGCTTAGCGCTGGCAGGTACGTGGGAGCAGTACTTC.

The chain links TRBV4-2 to TRBJ1-2; a weak D match, TRBD1 (6 bases). Trimming left V 3 bases short and J 5 bases short, with 13 bases between. Per the germline V gene, CDR1 is LGHNA and CDR2 is YNFKEQ. The length of the CDR3 is 14 residues. In DNA form, the CDR3 reads TGTGCCAGCAGCCAGTCTCGACAGGATTATGGCTACACCTTC. This codes for CASSQSRQDYGYTF.

The chain employs TRBV5-1 and TRBJ1-2; 9 bases align to TRBD1. The CDR3 has 15 amino acids. From germline, CDR1 is SGHRS and CDR2 YFSETQ. Trimming at V came to 3 bases and at J to 4 bases, leaving 7 bases not matched to a gene. The CDR3: CASSSGTGFGYGYTF. CDR3 nucleotides: TGCGCCAGCAGCTCCGGGACAGGGTTCGGCTATGGCTACACCTTC.

The chain combines TRBV2 with TRBJ1-2; 7 nucleotides match TRBD1. CDR3 length: 16 residues. The trim removed 1 base at V and 2 bases at J, leaving 7 bases unmatched. Germline CDR1 is SNHLY and CDR2 is FYNNEI. CDR3 nucleotide sequence: TGTGCCAGCAGTGAAGGAAGGACCAGGGGGAACTATGGCTACACCTTC. Its translation is CASSEGRTRGNYGYTF.

The chain is built from TRBV2 and TRBJ2-2, with D tentatively TRBD1 (6 bases). The CDR3 consists of 13 residues. V was trimmed by 4 bases and J by 7 bases, leaving 10 bases between them. CDR1 and CDR2 from the germline V gene are SNHLY and FYNNEI. The CDR3 spells CASSGRGIGELFF. CDR3 DNA: TGTGCCAGCAGTGGAAGGGGGATCGGGGAGCTGTTTTTT.

This chain links TRBV6-5 with TRBJ2-3; 7 positions match TRBD2. Germline CDR1 is MNHEY and CDR2 is SVGAGI. V was clipped by 0 bases and J by 0 bases; unmatched bases: 3. This CDR3 comprises 16 residues. CDR3 amino acids: CASSYSLAESTDTQYF. CDR3 in DNA: TGTGCCAGCAGTTACTCCCTAGCGGAAAGCACAGATACGCAGTATTTT.